Each of the 28 T cell receptor beta chains below was sequenced from the same sample in a study of OX40 agonist ivuxolimab in advanced cancers. Method: immunoSEQ multiplex PCR; TCRdb's copy keeps in-frame clones and lacks some. The sample consists of over 65,000 clones, less than 95% of them appearing once. This sample comprised CD4+ or CD8+ T cells sorted from blood, obtained in a trial of the OX40 agonist ivuxolimab. The receptors stem from an adult with an advanced solid tumor such as melanoma, head and neck, liver or kidney cancer.

This chain uses TRBV29-1 with TRBJ1-2; D is undetermined. The CDR3 runs 12 residues. From germline, CDR1 is SQVTM and CDR2 ANQGSEA. With 2 bases removed from V and 4 bases from J, the gap between germline ends came to 8 bases. Here the CDR3 reads CSVETEGYGYTF. CDR3 DNA: TGCAGCGTTGAAACAGAGGGCTATGGCTACACCTTC.

In this sample, this clone turned up a few times. This sequence joins TRBV19 and TRBJ1-2, with D possibly being TRBD1 (5 bases). The CDR3 consists of 13 residues. The V end lost 5 bases, the J end lost 2 bases, and 9 bases lay between the germline ends. In germline, CDR1 is LNHDA, CDR2 SQIVND (reference sequence). This CDR3 is CASSPGFNYGYTF. The CDR3 DNA reads as TGTGCCAGTAGTCCAGGGTTCAACTATGGCTACACCTTC.

The chain has TRBV4-3 and TRBJ1-4; 9 nucleotides agree with TRBD1. Germline CDR1 reads LGHNA; CDR2 reads YSLEER. The trim removed 2 bases at V and 2 bases at J, leaving 6 bases unmatched. This CDR3 contains 17 residues. CDR3 sequence reads: CASSQRTGERTNEKLFF. In DNA form, the CDR3 reads TGCGCCAGCAGCCAACGGACAGGGGAGAGGACTAATGAAAAACTGTTTTTT.

The J gene is TRBJ1-1, the V gene TRBV7-9; no firm D call. The CDR3 runs 15 residues. The germline V gene encodes CDR1 SEHNR and CDR2 FQNEAQ (reference sequence). Deletions cut 5 bases from V and 2 bases from J, with 15 bases between. CDR3 nucleotide sequence: TGTGCCAGCAGCCACTCCCGGGATGGTAACACTGAAGCTTTCTTT. Translation: CASSHSRDGNTEAFF.

The chain recombines TRBV4-1 with TRBJ2-7; D not certain. V lost 3 bases, J lost 7 bases, and 13 bases lay in between. Germline V CDR1 and CDR2: MGHRA, YSYEKL. This CDR3 comprises 13 residues. In DNA form, the CDR3 reads TGCGCCAGCAGCCACCCGGGCGGTTCGGAGCAGTACTTC. It specifies CASSHPGGSEQYF.

The chain carries TRBV6-5 and TRBJ2-7, with D possibly being TRBD2 (5 bases). CDR1 MNHEY and CDR2 SVGAGI come from the germline V gene. Deletions cut 2 bases from V and 3 bases from J, with 14 bases between. The CDR3 length is 15 residues. CDR3: CASSYSGEMIYEQYF. The CDR3 bases are TGTGCCAGCAGTTACAGCGGAGAAATGATCTACGAGCAGTACTTC.

Concerning this clone: Distinct nucleotide sequences in the sample also encode this CDR3. The genes are TRBV6-1 and TRBJ1-5; possibly TRBD1 for D (6 bases). Germline V gives CDR1 MNHNS, CDR2 SASEGT. The germline V and J ends were trimmed by 6 bases and 4 bases, with 16 bases remaining between them. CDR3 size: 15 residues. This CDR3 reads CASSEFGQGNQPQHF. CDR3 nucleotide sequence: TGTGCCAGCAGCGAGTTCGGGCAGGGGAATCAGCCCCAGCATTTT.

This clone was recorded once. For the CDR3, the DNA is TGTGCCAGCAGCTTTAACAACCAGGGGTCAGGGAGACACCGGTGGGAGCTGTTTTTT. Protein: CASSFNNQGSGRHRWELFF. The V call is TRBV11-2, the J call TRBJ2-2, with TRBD1 as a possible D gene (6 bases). Germline V gives CDR1 SGHAT, CDR2 FQNNGV. The CDR3 spans 19 residues. V was cut by 3 bases and J by 9 bases, with 29 bases left in between.

The chain recombines TRBV11-2 with TRBJ2-2; TRBD2 might be the D (5 bases). The V end was cut by 5 bases, the J end by 8 bases, with 15 bases between. CDR3 length: 14 amino acids. Germline V CDR1 and CDR2: SGHAT, FQNNGV. CDR3 in DNA: TGTGCCAGCAGCCTATCCCCGAGGGAGGGGGAGCTGTTTTTT. It specifies CASSLSPREGELFF.

The chain joins TRBV10-3 to TRBJ2-3; tentatively, D is TRBD1 or TRBD2 (5 bases each). Per germline, CDR1 ENHRY and CDR2 SYGVKD. The ends were cut back, 10 bases at V and 0 bases at J, with 8 bases in the middle. The CDR3 contains 12 residues. CDR3 amino acids: CATGPSTDTQYF. Here the CDR3 DNA reads TGTGCCACGGGGCCTAGCACAGATACGCAGTATTTT.

This clone is labeled medium-sized. The chain combines TRBV9 with TRBJ1-1; the D is unclear. The ends were cut back, 1 base at V and 3 bases at J, with 13 bases in the middle. From germline, CDR1 is SGDLS and CDR2 YYNGEE. The CDR3 is made up of 15 amino acids. CDR3 in DNA: TGTGCCAGCAGCGTAAGAGGAGCTGAACACACTGAAGCTTTCTTT. It specifies CASSVRGAEHTEAFF.

The V call is TRBV7-6, the J call TRBJ2-1, with TRBD1 matching 8 bases. Losses at the gene ends were 7 bases for V and 3 bases for J; bases not matched to a gene: 14. Germline CDR1 SGHVS, CDR2 FNYEAQ. The CDR3 totals 17 residues. The CDR3 nucleotides are TGTGCCAGCACGGAAGGCAGGGGGCGAACTAACTACAATGAGCAGTTCTTC. This encodes CASTEGRGRTNYNEQFF.

The chain recombines TRBV6-1 with TRBJ1-5, with TRBD1 matching 7 bases. With 0 bases clipped from V and 7 bases from J, the junction kept 6 bases outside the gene matches. Germline V gives CDR1 MNHNS, CDR2 SASEGT. There are 15 residues in the CDR3. The CDR3: CASSEAMAGGQPQHF. DNA for the CDR3: TGTGCCAGCAGTGAAGCAATGGCAGGGGGACAGCCCCAGCATTTT.

The rearrangement links TRBV7-9 to TRBJ2-7, with no clear D. Germline CDR1 is SEHNR and CDR2 is FQNEAQ (reference sequence). The CDR3 extends over 14 amino acids. The V and J ends lost 4 bases and 0 bases respectively, with 10 bases between them. The CDR3 coding sequence is TGTGCCAGCAGCTCGGACGCGAGCTCCTACGAGCAGTACTTC. Its translation is CASSSDASSYEQYF.

The rearrangement links TRBV4-3 to TRBJ1-2; D not resolved. CDR1 and CDR2 from the germline V gene are LGHNA and YSLEER. The ends were cut back, 8 bases at V and 2 bases at J, with 15 bases in the middle. The CDR3 spans 14 residues. The CDR3 DNA reads TGCGCCAGCGCTCTCGGGGTCTCAAACTATGGCTACACCTTC. Protein sequence: CASALGVSNYGYTF.

This sequence joins TRBV2 and TRBJ1-5; D not certain. The germline V and J ends were trimmed by 2 bases and 0 bases, with 14 bases remaining between them. The CDR3 loop spans 17 amino acids. Germline V gene data show CDR1 as SNHLY and CDR2 as FYNNEI. CDR3 DNA: TGTGCCAGCAGTGAACTGGGATGGGGTGATAGCAATCAGCCCCAGCATTTT. It encodes CASSELGWGDSNQPQHF. Supplemented by reference TRBV2 and TRBJ1-5, the full variable domain reads EPEVTQTPSHQVTQMGQEVILRCVPISNHLYFYWYRQILGQKVEFLVSFYNNEISEKSEIFDDQFSVERPDGSNFTLKIRSTKLEDSAMYFCASSELGWGDSNQPQHFGDGTRLSIL.

CDR3 protein: CAIHPDRADTQYF. The DNA of the CDR3 is TGTGCCATTCATCCCGACAGGGCAGATACGCAGTATTTT. The V call is TRBV10-3, the J call TRBJ2-3, with 7 nucleotides matching TRBD1. V was clipped by 9 bases and J by 4 bases; unmatched bases: 7. The germline V gene encodes CDR1 ENHRY and CDR2 SYGVKD. The CDR3 extends over 13 amino acids.

The chain uses TRBV19 and TRBJ2-1; 10 bases are shared with TRBD2. J was trimmed by 6 bases and V by 3 bases; bases with no gene match: 5. Germline CDR1 LNHDA, CDR2 SQIVND (reference sequence). The length of the CDR3 is 15 residues. In nucleotides, the CDR3 is TGTGCCAGTAGTATTATGGGGACTAGCGTCAATGAGCAGTTCTTC. Its protein product is CASSIMGTSVNEQFF.

This clone was found once. V gene TRBV7-9 combines with J gene TRBJ1-4; D is undetermined. CDR3 length equals 12 residues. V lost 3 bases and J 5 bases, leaving 4 bases between the germline ends. Germline lookup yields CDR1 SEHNR and CDR2 FQNEAQ (reference sequence). In DNA form, the CDR3 reads TGTGCCAGCAGCTTCCTCAATGAAAAACTGTTTTTT. Translation gives CASSFLNEKLFF.

As for this clone: Other DNA sequences from this sample encode an identical CDR3 as well. This rearrangement joins TRBV6-4 to TRBJ2-3, with TRBD2 identical over 10 bases. The germline gives CDR1 MRHNA, CDR2 SNTAGT. V was clipped by 0 bases and J by 6 bases; unmatched bases: 3. CDR3 size: 15 residues. CDR3 in amino acids: CASSDSSGGADTQYF. The CDR3 bases are TGTGCCAGCAGTGACTCGAGCGGGGGGGCCGATACGCAGTATTTT.

This chain joins TRBV5-1 and TRBJ1-6, with D possibly TRBD1 on 5 matching bases. Trimming stripped 5 bases from V and 8 bases from J, with 14 bases between. Germline CDR1 is SGHRS and CDR2 is YFSETQ. The CDR3 is made up of 14 amino acids. The CDR3 DNA is TGCGCCAGCAGTTTTCAGGGCAGGGATTCACCCCTCCACTTT. It specifies CASSFQGRDSPLHF.

This sequence joins TRBV6-1 and TRBJ2-2; weak D call: TRBD1 (5 bases). Trimming took off 2 bases at V and 7 bases at J, with 11 bases between the two ends. Germline-derived CDR1 and CDR2 are MNHNS and SASEGT. CDR3 size: 14 residues. The CDR3 loop reads CASSEQGLVGELFF. The CDR3 DNA is TGTGCCAGCAGTGAACAGGGTCTGGTCGGGGAGCTGTTTTTT.

This clone is a singleton in its sample. J is TRBJ1-6 and V is TRBV6-5; D gene uncertain. V gave up 7 bases and J gave up 8 bases, with 12 bases separating them. The CDR3 totals 13 residues. CDR1 is MNHEY and CDR2 is SVGAGI in the germline V gene. The chain's CDR3 is CASIYIPDSPLHF. DNA for the CDR3: TGTGCCAGCATCTATATTCCCGATTCACCCCTCCACTTT.

This chain links TRBV7-9 with TRBJ2-1; no definite D call. The germline V gene encodes CDR1 SEHNR and CDR2 FQNEAQ (reference sequence). There are 13 residues in the CDR3. The V end was cut by 5 bases, the J end by 1 base, with 6 bases between. CDR3: CASSPISYNEQFF. CDR3 nucleotides: TGTGCCAGCAGCCCAATATCCTACAATGAGCAGTTCTTC.

This chain joins TRBV18 and TRBJ2-1; the D is unclear. The CDR3 sequence is 14 residues long. Germline CDR1 is KGHSH and CDR2 is LQKENI. V was trimmed by 5 bases and J by 0 bases, leaving 8 bases between them. The CDR3 DNA sequence: TGTGCCAGCTCAGGTTGGAGCTCCTACAATGAGCAGTTCTTC. Protein: CASSGWSSYNEQFF.

The chain links TRBV27 to TRBJ2-1; 9 nucleotides match TRBD2. The CDR3 length is 18 residues. V lost 2 bases and J lost 1; bases outside the gene matches: 9. Germline V lookup: CDR1 MNHEY, CDR2 SMNVEV (reference sequence). The CDR3 DNA reads as TGTGCCAGCAGTTTAAGAGGGCTAGCGGGGATATCCTACAATGAGCAGTTCTTC. It encodes CASSLRGLAGISYNEQFF.

This rearrangement joins TRBV19 to TRBJ2-1; 7 bases match TRBD2. V was pared by 2 bases and J by 5 bases, with 12 bases of the junction left unmatched. Germline V lookup: CDR1 LNHDA, CDR2 SQIVND (reference sequence). This CDR3 spans 17 amino acids. In DNA, the CDR3 is TGTGCCAGTAGTATATATCGGCGGGAGATACTAAACAATGAGCAGTTCTTC. This sequence encodes CASSIYRREILNNEQFF.

The V call is TRBV19, the J call TRBJ1-6; 10 nucleotides line up with TRBD1. The CDR3 spans 15 residues. Germline values: CDR1 LNHDA, CDR2 SQIVND (reference sequence). Unmatched junction bases numbered 4, after V lost 3 bases and J lost 8 bases. CDR3 sequence: CASSIWGQGYSPLHF. CDR3 DNA sequence: TGTGCCAGTAGTATTTGGGGACAGGGGTATTCACCCCTCCACTTT.